The clone carrying this T cell receptor (beta chain) was seen a handful of times. TCRdb re-called the 5' RACE reads with MiXCR, one entry per CDR3 protein. In the table there are roughly 40,000 distinct CDR3 sequences, about 20% of which are singletons. This CDR3 contains 12 residues. Germline V gives CDR1 WNHNN, CDR2 SYGVQD (reference sequence). V shed 5 bases and J shed 1 base, with 3 bases lying between them. Purified naive CD4+ T cells were depleted of CD25+ Tregs. V gene TRBV10-1 combines with J gene TRBJ1-5; no definite D call. This clonotype was obtained from a female donor with breast cancer. The sequencing input was naive CD4+ T cells sorted from a lymph node. The sample's subset: naive CD4+ T cells, CD4+CD45RA+CD25-. DNA for the CDR3: TGCGCCAGCAGTAGGAGCAATCAGCCCCAGCATTTT. This sequence encodes CASSRSNQPQHF.